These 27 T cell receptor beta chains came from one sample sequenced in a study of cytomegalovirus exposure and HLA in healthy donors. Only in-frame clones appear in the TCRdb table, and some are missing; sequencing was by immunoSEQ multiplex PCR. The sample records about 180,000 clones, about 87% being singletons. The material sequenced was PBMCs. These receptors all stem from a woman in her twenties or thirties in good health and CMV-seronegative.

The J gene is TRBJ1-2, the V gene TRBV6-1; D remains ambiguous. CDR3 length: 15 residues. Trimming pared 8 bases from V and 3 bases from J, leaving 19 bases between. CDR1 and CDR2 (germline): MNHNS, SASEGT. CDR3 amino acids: CASPGPKKWDYGYTF. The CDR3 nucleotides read TGTGCCAGCCCTGGGCCGAAAAAGTGGGACTATGGCTACACCTTC.

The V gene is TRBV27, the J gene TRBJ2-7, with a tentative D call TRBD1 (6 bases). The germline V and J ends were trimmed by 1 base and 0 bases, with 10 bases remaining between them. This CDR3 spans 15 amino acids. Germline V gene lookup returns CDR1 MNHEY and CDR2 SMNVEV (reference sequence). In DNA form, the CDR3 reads TGTGCCAGCAGTTTATTAGGGGGAAGCTCCTACGAGCAGTACTTC. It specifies CASSLLGGSSYEQYF.

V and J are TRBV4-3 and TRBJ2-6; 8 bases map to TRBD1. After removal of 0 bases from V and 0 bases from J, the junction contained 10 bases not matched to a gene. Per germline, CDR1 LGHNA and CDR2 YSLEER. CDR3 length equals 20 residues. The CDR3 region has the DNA TGCGCCAGCAGCCAAGAGACGGCAGGGGGCGGATACTCTGGGGCCAACGTCCTGACTTTC. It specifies CASSQETAGGGYSGANVLTF.

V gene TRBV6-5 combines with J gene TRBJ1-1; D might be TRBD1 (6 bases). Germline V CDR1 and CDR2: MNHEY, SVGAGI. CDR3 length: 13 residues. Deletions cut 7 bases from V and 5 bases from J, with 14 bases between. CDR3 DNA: TGTGCCAGCAAGAGGACCAGGGGTACTGAAGCTTTCTTT. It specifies CASKRTRGTEAFF.

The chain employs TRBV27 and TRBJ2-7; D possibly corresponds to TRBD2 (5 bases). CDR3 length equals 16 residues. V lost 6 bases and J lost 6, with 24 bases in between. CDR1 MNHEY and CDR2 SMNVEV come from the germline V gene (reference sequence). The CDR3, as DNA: TGTGCCAGCAGCCCTAGGAGGAGTCGCCAACGTGGCGAGCAGTACTTC. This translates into CASSPRRSRQRGEQYF.

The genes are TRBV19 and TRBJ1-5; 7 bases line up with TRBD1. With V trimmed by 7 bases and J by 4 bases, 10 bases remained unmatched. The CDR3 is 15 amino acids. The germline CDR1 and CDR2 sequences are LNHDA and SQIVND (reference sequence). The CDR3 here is CASKGNDRVNQPQHF. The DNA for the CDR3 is TGTGCCAGTAAGGGGAACGACAGGGTTAATCAGCCCCAGCATTTT.

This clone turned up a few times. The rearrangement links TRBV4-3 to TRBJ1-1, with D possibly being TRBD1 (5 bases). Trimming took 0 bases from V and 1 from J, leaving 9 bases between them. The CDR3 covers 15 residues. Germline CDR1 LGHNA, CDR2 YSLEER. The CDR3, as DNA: TGCGCCAGCAGCCAAGATCAGGGAGGGAACACTGAAGCTTTCTTT. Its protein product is CASSQDQGGNTEAFF.

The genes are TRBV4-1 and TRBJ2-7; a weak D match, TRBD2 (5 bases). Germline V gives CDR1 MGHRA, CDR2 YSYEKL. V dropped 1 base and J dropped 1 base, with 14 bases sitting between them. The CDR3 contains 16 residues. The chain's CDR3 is CASSQVVSGGSYEQYF. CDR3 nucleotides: TGCGCCAGCAGCCAAGTAGTCAGTGGCGGGTCCTACGAGCAGTACTTC.

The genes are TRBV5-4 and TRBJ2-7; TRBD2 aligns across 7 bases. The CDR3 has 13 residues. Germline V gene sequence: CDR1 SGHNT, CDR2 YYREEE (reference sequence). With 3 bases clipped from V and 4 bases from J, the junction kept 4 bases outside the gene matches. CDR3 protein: CASSWAGGYEQYF. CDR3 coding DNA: TGTGCCAGCAGCTGGGCCGGGGGGTACGAGCAGTACTTC.

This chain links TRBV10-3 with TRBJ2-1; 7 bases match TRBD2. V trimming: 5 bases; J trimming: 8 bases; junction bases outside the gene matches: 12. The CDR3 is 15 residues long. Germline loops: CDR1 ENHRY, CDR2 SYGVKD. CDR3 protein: CAISPTSMGTHEQFF. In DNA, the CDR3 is TGTGCCATCAGTCCGACTAGCATGGGTACCCATGAGCAGTTCTTC.

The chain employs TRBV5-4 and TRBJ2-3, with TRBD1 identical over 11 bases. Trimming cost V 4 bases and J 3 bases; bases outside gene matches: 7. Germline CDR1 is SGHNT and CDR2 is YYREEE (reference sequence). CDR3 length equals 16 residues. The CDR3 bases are TGTGCCAGCAGCCCGGACAGGGGGCGAGGGACAGATACGCAGTATTTT. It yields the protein CASSPDRGRGTDTQYF.

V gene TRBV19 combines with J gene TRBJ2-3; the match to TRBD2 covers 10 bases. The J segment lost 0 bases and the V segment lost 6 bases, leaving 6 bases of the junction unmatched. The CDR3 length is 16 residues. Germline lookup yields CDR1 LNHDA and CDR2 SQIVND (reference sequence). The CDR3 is CASRVGLAASTDTQYF. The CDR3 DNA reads TGTGCCAGTAGGGTAGGACTAGCGGCTAGCACAGATACGCAGTATTTT.

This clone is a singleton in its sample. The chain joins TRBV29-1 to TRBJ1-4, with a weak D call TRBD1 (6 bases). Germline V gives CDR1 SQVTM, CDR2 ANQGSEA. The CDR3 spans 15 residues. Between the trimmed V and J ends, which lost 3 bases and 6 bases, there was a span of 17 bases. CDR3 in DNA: TGCAGCGTTGATTCGTCGGGGGGGCACGATGAAAAACTGTTTTTT. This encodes CSVDSSGGHDEKLFF.

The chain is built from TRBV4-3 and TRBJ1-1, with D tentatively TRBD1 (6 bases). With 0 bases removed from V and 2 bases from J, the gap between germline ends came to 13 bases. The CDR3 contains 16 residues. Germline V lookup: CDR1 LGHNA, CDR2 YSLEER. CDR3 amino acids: CASSQDAGGLNTEAFF. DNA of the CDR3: TGCGCCAGCAGCCAAGATGCCGGGGGGCTAAACACTGAAGCTTTCTTT.

The DNA of the CDR3 is TGCGCCAGCGAGCGGGGGGGCCGAACCGGGGAGCTGTTTTTT. Protein product: CASERGGRTGELFF. The chain uses TRBV5-1 and TRBJ2-2; TRBD2 agrees at 10 bases. The V segment lost 7 bases and the J segment 5 bases; nucleotides outside the gene matches: 5. Germline assignment: CDR1 SGHRS and CDR2 YFSETQ. There are 14 residues in the CDR3. The full variable domain, in which reference TRBV5-1 and TRBJ2-2 provide the parts outside the CDR3, is KAGVTQTPRYLIKTRGQQVTLSCSPISGHRSVSWYQQTPGQGLQFLFEYFSETQRNKGNFPGRFSGRQFSNSRSEMNVSTLELGDSALYLCASERGGRTGELFFGEGSRLTVL.

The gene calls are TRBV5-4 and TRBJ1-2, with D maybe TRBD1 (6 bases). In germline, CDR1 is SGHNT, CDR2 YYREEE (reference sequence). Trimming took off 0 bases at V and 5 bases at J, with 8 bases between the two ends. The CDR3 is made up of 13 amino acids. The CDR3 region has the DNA TGTGCCAGCAGCTTGGACAGGGTATATGGCTACACCTTC. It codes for CASSLDRVYGYTF. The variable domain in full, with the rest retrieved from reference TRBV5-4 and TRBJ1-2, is ETGVTQSPTHLIKTRGQQVTLRCSSQSGHNTVSWYQQALGQGPQFIFQYYREEENGRGNFPPRFSGLQFPNYSSELNVNALELDDSALYLCASSLDRVYGYTFGSGTRLTVV.

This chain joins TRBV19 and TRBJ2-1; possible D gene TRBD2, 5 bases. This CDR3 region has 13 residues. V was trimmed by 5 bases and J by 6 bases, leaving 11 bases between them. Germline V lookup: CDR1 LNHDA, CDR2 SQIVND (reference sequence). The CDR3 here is CASSASGSNEQFF. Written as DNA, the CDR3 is TGTGCCAGTAGTGCAAGCGGATCCAATGAGCAGTTCTTC.

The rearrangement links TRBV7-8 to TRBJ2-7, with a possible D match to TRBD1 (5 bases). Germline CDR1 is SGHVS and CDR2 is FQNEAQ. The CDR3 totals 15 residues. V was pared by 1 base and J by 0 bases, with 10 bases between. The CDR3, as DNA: TGTGCCAGCAGCTTAGTGGGCAGGGACTCCTACGAGCAGTACTTC. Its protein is CASSLVGRDSYEQYF.

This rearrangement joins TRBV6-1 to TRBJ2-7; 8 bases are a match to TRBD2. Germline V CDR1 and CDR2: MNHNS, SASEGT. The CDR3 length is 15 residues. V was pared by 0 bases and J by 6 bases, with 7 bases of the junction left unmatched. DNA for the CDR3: TGTGCCAGCAGTGAAGCGGGGGGACTAGTCCGCGAGCAGTACTTC. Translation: CASSEAGGLVREQYF.

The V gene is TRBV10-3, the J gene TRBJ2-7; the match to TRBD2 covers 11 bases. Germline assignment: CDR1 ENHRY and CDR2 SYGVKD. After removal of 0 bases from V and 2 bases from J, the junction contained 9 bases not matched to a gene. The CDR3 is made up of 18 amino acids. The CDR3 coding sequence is TGTGCCATCAGTGAGTCGGGAAATAGCGGGGGGGCGACCTACGAGCAGTACTTC. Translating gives CAISESGNSGGATYEQYF.

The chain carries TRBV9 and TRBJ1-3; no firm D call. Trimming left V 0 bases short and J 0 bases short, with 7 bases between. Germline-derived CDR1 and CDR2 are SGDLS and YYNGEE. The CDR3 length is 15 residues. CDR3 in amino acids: CASSVDWSSGNTIYF. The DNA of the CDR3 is TGTGCCAGCAGCGTAGATTGGAGCTCTGGAAACACCATATATTTT. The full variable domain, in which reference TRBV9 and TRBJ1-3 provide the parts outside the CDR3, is DSGVTQTPKHLITATGQRVTLRCSPRSGDLSVYWYQQSLDQGLQFLIQYYNGEERAKGNILERFSAQQFPDLHSELNLSSLELGDSALYFCASSVDWSSGNTIYFGEGSWLTVV.

In nucleotides, the CDR3 is TGTGCCATCCTTTCGACTAGCGGGGGGGCGGAGACCCAGTACTTC. Its protein product is CAILSTSGGAETQYF. The chain uses TRBV10-3 and TRBJ2-5; 14 bases match TRBD2. Germline trimming cut 8 bases from V and 5 bases from J; bases unmatched to any gene: 7. The CDR3 contains 15 residues. The germline gives CDR1 ENHRY, CDR2 SYGVKD.

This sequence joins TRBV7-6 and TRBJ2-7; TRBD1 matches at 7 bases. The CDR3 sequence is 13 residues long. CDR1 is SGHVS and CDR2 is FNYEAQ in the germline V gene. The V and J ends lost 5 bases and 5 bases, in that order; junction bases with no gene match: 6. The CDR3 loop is CASSVGTANEQYF. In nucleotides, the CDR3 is TGTGCCAGCAGCGTAGGGACAGCCAACGAGCAGTACTTC.

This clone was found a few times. CDR3 DNA: TGTGCCAGCAGCGCCCAGGACAGCACTGATCAGCCCCAGCATTTT. Translating it yields CASSAQDSTDQPQHF. The chain joins TRBV9 to TRBJ1-5; weak D call: TRBD1 (6 bases). The CDR3 spans 15 residues. Deletions cut 3 bases from V and 5 bases from J, with 15 bases between. CDR1 is SGDLS, CDR2 YYNGEE, per germline.

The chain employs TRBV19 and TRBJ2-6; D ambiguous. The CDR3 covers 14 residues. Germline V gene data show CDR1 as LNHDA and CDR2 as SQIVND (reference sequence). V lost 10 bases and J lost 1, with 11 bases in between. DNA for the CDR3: TGTGCCACCTCTGACACATCTGGGGCCAACGTCCTGACTTTC. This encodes CATSDTSGANVLTF. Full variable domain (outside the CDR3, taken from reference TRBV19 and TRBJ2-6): DGGITQSPKYLFRKEGQNVTLSCEQNLNHDAMYWYRQDPGQGLRLIYYSQIVNDFQKGDIAEGYSVSREKKESFPLTVTSAQKNPTAFYLCATSDTSGANVLTFGAGSRLTVL.

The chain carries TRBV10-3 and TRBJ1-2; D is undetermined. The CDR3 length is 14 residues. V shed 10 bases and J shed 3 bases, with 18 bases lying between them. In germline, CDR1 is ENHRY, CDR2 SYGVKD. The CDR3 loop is CATKSRLMDYGYTF. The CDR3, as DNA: TGTGCCACCAAGTCTAGACTTATGGACTATGGCTACACCTTC.

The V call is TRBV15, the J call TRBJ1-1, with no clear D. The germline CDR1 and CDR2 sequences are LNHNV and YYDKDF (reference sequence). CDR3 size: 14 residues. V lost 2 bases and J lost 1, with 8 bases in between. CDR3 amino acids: CATSRRTGNTEAFF. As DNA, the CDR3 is TGTGCCACCAGCAGAAGGACTGGGAACACTGAAGCTTTCTTT.